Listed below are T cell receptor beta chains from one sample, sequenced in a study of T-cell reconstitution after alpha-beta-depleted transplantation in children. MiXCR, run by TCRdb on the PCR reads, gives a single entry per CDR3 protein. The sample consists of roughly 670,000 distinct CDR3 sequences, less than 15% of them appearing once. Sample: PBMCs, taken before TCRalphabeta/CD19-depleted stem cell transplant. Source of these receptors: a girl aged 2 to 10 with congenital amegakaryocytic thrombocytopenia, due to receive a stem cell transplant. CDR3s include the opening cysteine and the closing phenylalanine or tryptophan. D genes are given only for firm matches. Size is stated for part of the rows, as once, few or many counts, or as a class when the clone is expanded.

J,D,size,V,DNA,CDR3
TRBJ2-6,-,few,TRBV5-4,TGTGCCAGCAGCTTGGATGGTGGTGGGGCCAACGTCCTGACTTTC,CASSLDGGGANVLTF
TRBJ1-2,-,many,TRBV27,TGTGCCAGCAGTTTTGGTCCGAGGCACTATGGCTACACCTTC,CASSFGPRHYGYTF
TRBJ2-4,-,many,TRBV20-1,TGCAGTGCTTGGTTATTGGCGGGACCGTTAGGGGACATTCAGTACTTC,CSAWLLAGPLGDIQYF
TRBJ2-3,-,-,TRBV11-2,TGTGCCAGCAGCTCCCGAACCCGGGAGCATTTCATGGCAGATACGCAGTATTTT,CASSSRTREHFMADTQYF
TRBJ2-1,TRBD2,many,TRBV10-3,TGTGCCATCAGTGAGATAAGACTAGCGGGGCAGTTCTTC,CAISEIRLAGQFF
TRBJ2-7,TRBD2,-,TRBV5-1,TGCGCCAGCGCGGGAGGACGTGAGAGCTCCTACGAGCAGTACTTC,CASAGGRESSYEQYF
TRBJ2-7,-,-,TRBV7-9,TGTGCCAGCAGCGCCCGACCAGACAGCTACGAGCAGTACTTC,CASSARPDSYEQYF
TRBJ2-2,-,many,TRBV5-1,TGCGCCAGCAGCTCTTTGACGGGCACCGGGGAGCTGTTTTTT,CASSSLTGTGELFF
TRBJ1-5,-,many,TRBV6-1,TGTGCCACCTCTCCGGTCGGCAATCAGCCCCAGCATTTT,CATSPVGNQPQHF
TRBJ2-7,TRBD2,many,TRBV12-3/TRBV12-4,TGTGCCAGCAGTTTTATCAGATTTATCCAGCGGGAGTTGAAAAGCTCCTACGAGCAGTACTTC,CASSFIRFIQRELKSSYEQYF
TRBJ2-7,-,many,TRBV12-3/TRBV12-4,TGTGCCAGCAGTTTACTATCCGGGGGCTCTTACTACGAGCAGTACTTC,CASSLLSGGSYYEQYF
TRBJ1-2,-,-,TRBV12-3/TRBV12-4,TGTGCCAGCAGTTTAGACGGGTTCTATGGCGACACCTTC,CASSLDGFYGDTF